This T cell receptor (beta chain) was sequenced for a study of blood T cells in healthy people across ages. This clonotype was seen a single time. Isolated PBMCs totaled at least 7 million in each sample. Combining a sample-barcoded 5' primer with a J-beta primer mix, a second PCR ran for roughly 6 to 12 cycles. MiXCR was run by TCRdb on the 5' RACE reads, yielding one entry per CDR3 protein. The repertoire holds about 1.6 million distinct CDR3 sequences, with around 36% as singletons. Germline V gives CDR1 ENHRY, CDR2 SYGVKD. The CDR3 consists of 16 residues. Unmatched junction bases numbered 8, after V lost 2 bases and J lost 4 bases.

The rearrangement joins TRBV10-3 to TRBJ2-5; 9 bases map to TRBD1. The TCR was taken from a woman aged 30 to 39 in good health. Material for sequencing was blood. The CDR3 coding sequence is TGTGCCATCAGTGAGGTCGCTAGGACAGGGGTAGAGACCCAGTACTTC. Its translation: CAISEVARTGVETQYF.